The present T cell receptor beta chain was sequenced within a study of identical twins. Findings and limits, study-wide: While abundant cord blood beta clonotypes carried fewer insertions, memory repertoires showed no such pattern.

A universal primer site arose from template switching, and cDNA bore unique molecular identifiers. TCRdb passed the 5' RACE reads through MiXCR, listing each CDR3 protein once. The repertoire holds some 790,000 distinct CDR3 sequences, around a sixth seen once, with around 14% in the top ten. Germline V CDR1 and CDR2: SGHVS, FNYEAQ. The CDR3 covers 13 residues. With 5 bases removed from V and 10 bases from J, the gap between germline ends came to 12 bases. Of note for this clonotype: Antigen: not known.

These data also formed part of another study, on T cells expressing NK-cell markers. That work states: Dominant NKG2C+ clonotypes were found to form roughly 1.0-7.0% of CD8+ T cells in 5 or 6 donors. Certain NKG2C+ T cell clones were expanded, and their HCMV specificity remained unclear.

The sample taken for sequencing was PBMCs. The V gene is TRBV7-6, the J gene TRBJ1-6; D remains unclear. The TCR comes from a woman between 18 and 29 years old in good health. The CDR3 nucleotides are TGTGCCAGCAGCCCCTTAGTGGGGTCACCCCTCCACTTT. The encoded protein is CASSPLVGSPLHF.